This passage covers 24 T cell receptor beta chains from one sample sequenced in a study of T-cell memory formation after mild COVID-19. One entry per CDR3 protein, called by TCRdb with MiXCR from the 5' RACE reads. The repertoire has about 190,000 distinct CDR3 sequences, 25% to 35% of them found once; the top ten carry around 10%. Specimen: PBMCs or a T cell subset sorted from them (not recorded which). The receptors derive from an adult woman who had mild COVID-19 (a few samples of this study predate the infection). Cell type and time point are not known.

V is TRBV6-5 and J is TRBJ2-3; 10 bases align to TRBD2. The germline V gene encodes CDR1 MNHEY and CDR2 SVGAGI. The V and J ends lost 6 bases and 5 bases, in that order; junction bases with no gene match: 17. This CDR3 spans 18 amino acids. In DNA, the CDR3 is TGTGCCAGCAGCCAAAAATTCATCCTAGCGGGAGTTGGAGATACGCAGTATTTT. Translating gives CASSQKFILAGVGDTQYF.

This clonotype was seen more than once but under ten times. This chain links TRBV29-1 with TRBJ2-5; D might be TRBD1 (6 bases). The germline V gene encodes CDR1 SQVTM and CDR2 ANQGSEA. The CDR3 is 12 residues long. V lost 6 bases and J 1 base, leaving 9 bases between the germline ends. CDR3 bases: TGCAGCGTGATAGGGGGCCAAGAGACCCAGTACTTC. It specifies CSVIGGQETQYF.

In this sample, this clonotype turned up a few times. This chain joins TRBV27 and TRBJ2-7, with a tentative D call TRBD1 (6 bases). The CDR3 covers 15 residues. Germline V gene lookup returns CDR1 MNHEY and CDR2 SMNVEV (reference sequence). The ends were cut back, 5 bases at V and 3 bases at J, with 17 bases in the middle. In nucleotides, the CDR3 is TGTGCCAGCAGTGTAACAGGGACGGCCTACTACGAGCAGTACTTC. As protein: CASSVTGTAYYEQYF.

Many counts were recorded for this clonotype. The chain's CDR3 is CSVKPGYNEQFF. The DNA of the CDR3 is TGCAGCGTTAAGCCGGGGTACAATGAGCAGTTCTTC. The chain uses TRBV29-1 and TRBJ2-1; weak D call: TRBD2 (5 bases). CDR1 SQVTM and CDR2 ANQGSEA come from the germline V gene. The CDR3 consists of 12 residues. V lost 5 bases, J lost 4 bases, and 9 bases lay in between.

The chain couples TRBV27 to TRBJ1-1; D is uncertain. This CDR3 region has 14 residues. Germline V gives CDR1 MNHEY, CDR2 SMNVEV (reference sequence). V was trimmed by 2 bases and J by 1 base, leaving 8 bases between them. In nucleotides, the CDR3 is TGTGCCAGCAGTTTAGCACAGCCGAACACTGAAGCTTTCTTT. This gives the protein CASSLAQPNTEAFF.

The V and J genes are TRBV19 and TRBJ1-5; D remains unclear. Trimming shortened V by 3 bases and J by 4 bases, and 13 bases separated the two germline ends. This CDR3 comprises 15 residues. Germline V lookup: CDR1 LNHDA, CDR2 SQIVND (reference sequence). CDR3 sequence: CASSIAPQWNQPQHF. The CDR3 nucleotides read TGTGCCAGTAGTATCGCTCCCCAGTGGAATCAGCCCCAGCATTTT.

The chain couples TRBV2 to TRBJ1-1; D is possibly TRBD1 (5 bases). The germline V gene has CDR1 SNHLY and CDR2 FYNNEI. The CDR3 runs to 14 residues. The V and J ends lost 8 bases and 3 bases respectively, with 16 bases between them. Here the CDR3 DNA reads TGTGCCAGCGCTTCTAAGGGGTTGGACACTGAAGCTTTCTTT. It encodes CASASKGLDTEAFF.

This clonotype was detected a few times. The rearrangement uses TRBV7-9 and TRBJ2-7; D is possibly TRBD2 (6 bases). Germline CDR1 is SEHNR and CDR2 is FQNEAQ (reference sequence). The CDR3 has 12 residues. V shed 6 bases and J shed 5 bases, with 11 bases lying between them. The CDR3 region is CASRGAGNEQYF. CDR3 bases: TGTGCCAGCAGGGGCGCGGGGAACGAGCAGTACTTC.

This clonotype was counted a few times. The chain recombines TRBV3-1 with TRBJ2-1, with 12 bases aligning to TRBD2. The CDR3 has 17 amino acids. Germline assignment: CDR1 LGHDT and CDR2 YNNKEL (reference sequence). V shed 0 bases, J shed 5 bases, and the junction held 5 bases outside the gene matches. Here the CDR3 DNA reads TGTGCCAGCAGCCAAGAGGTCCTAGCGGGGGGGGACAATGAGCAGTTCTTC. Translation gives CASSQEVLAGGDNEQFF.

This clonotype was seen more than once but under ten times. The chain is built from TRBV6-5 and TRBJ2-1; the match to TRBD2 covers 8 bases. J gave up 0 bases and V 6 bases, and 7 bases lay outside the gene matches. Per germline, CDR1 MNHEY and CDR2 SVGAGI. The CDR3 is 16 amino acids. DNA of the CDR3: TGTGCCAGCAGGCGCAGCGGGAGCAGCTCCTACAATGAGCAGTTCTTC. This codes for CASRRSGSSSYNEQFF.

The rearrangement joins TRBV18 to TRBJ2-7; 11 nucleotides match TRBD1. The germline V gene has CDR1 KGHSH and CDR2 LQKENI. CDR3 size: 15 residues. J lost 4 bases, V lost 3 bases, and 5 bases had no gene match. CDR3 bases: TGTGCCAGCTCACCCAGGGACAGGGGGGAGTACGAGCAGTACTTC. As protein: CASSPRDRGEYEQYF.

A few counts support this clonotype. The V call is TRBV12-3 or TRBV12-4, the J call TRBJ2-3, with 11 bases lining up with TRBD2. J lost 3 bases, V lost 6 bases, and 2 bases had no gene match. CDR3 size: 14 residues. The CDR3 is CASRTSGKTDTQYF. The CDR3 coding sequence is TGTGCCAGCAGGACTAGCGGGAAAACAGATACGCAGTATTTT.

The rearrangement uses TRBV7-9 and TRBJ1-1; D is ambiguous. Germline assignment: CDR1 SEHNR and CDR2 FQNEAQ (reference sequence). Trimming stripped 5 bases from V and 4 bases from J, with 17 bases between. The CDR3 runs 15 residues. CDR3 nucleotides: TGTGCCAGCAGCCCCTACCGGGATCGTGGCACTGAAGCTTTCTTT. Amino acids: CASSPYRDRGTEAFF.

This chain joins TRBV12-3 or TRBV12-4 and TRBJ1-4; D might be TRBD1 (6 bases). This CDR3 region has 14 residues. The V and J ends lost 3 bases and 5 bases respectively, with 10 bases between them. In DNA form, the CDR3 reads TGTGCCAGCAGTTTGGAACAGGGCAATGAAAAACTGTTTTTT. It encodes CASSLEQGNEKLFF.

The CDR3, as DNA: TGTGCCAGCAGCCCACCGGGGGGAGTGGGCTACGAGCAGTACTTC. Translated: CASSPPGGVGYEQYF. This chain joins TRBV9 and TRBJ2-7; 7 bases map to TRBD2. Germline values: CDR1 SGDLS, CDR2 YYNGEE. The CDR3 is 15 residues long. V shed 4 bases and J 3 bases; nucleotides not matched to a gene: 10.

This rearrangement joins TRBV14 to TRBJ2-1; 12 bases are a match to TRBD1. The CDR3 totals 16 residues. Germline CDR1 reads SGHDN; CDR2 reads FVKESK. The ends lost 4 bases at V and 10 bases at J; junction bases unmatched: 11. The CDR3 DNA follows: TGTGCCAGCAGCCTCCGGGACAGGGGGCGCTGGGGGGAGCAGTTCTTC. The encoded protein is CASSLRDRGRWGEQFF. The full variable domain, rest sourced from reference TRBV14 and TRBJ2-1, is EAGVTQFPSHSVIEKGQTVTLRCDPISGHDNLYWYRRVMGKEIKFLLHFVKESKQDESGMPNNRFLAERTGGTYSTLKVQPAELEDSGVYFCASSLRDRGRWGEQFFGPGTRLTVL.

The sample holds one count of this clonotype. V is TRBV7-2 and J is TRBJ2-2; TRBD2 might be the D (6 bases). CDR1 and CDR2 from the germline V gene are SGHTA and FQGNSA. The ends were cut back, 3 bases at V and 5 bases at J, with 16 bases in the middle. There are 16 residues in the CDR3. This chain's CDR3 is CASSLAGTLTTGELFF. The CDR3, as DNA: TGTGCCAGCAGCTTGGCGGGGACTTTAACTACCGGGGAGCTGTTTTTT.

The gene calls are TRBV3-1 and TRBJ2-7, with D possibly matching TRBD1 (6 bases). The germline gives CDR1 LGHDT, CDR2 YNNKEL (reference sequence). The CDR3 spans 16 residues. V was pared by 4 bases and J by 2 bases, with 18 bases between. The CDR3 coding sequence is TGTGCCAGCAGCCCGAGTTTTAAGACAGGAGCCTACGAGCAGTACTTC. Translation: CASSPSFKTGAYEQYF.

J is TRBJ1-2 and V is TRBV6-1; 7 bases are shared with TRBD1. Germline loops: CDR1 MNHNS, CDR2 SASEGT. The V and J ends lost 5 bases and 8 bases, in that order; junction bases with no gene match: 5. The CDR3 loop spans 12 amino acids. This chain's CDR3 is CASSRQGGGYTF. Here the CDR3 DNA reads TGTGCCAGCAGTCGACAGGGAGGGGGCTACACCTTC.

The chain joins TRBV7-2 to TRBJ2-5, with D perhaps TRBD2 (5 bases). CDR1 is SGHTA, CDR2 FQGNSA, per germline. The V end lost 0 bases, the J end lost 3 bases, and 11 bases lay between the germline ends. The CDR3 runs to 15 residues. In DNA, the CDR3 is TGTGCCAGCAGCTTAGCGAGGGTGGAGAAAGAGACCCAGTACTTC. Translating gives CASSLARVEKETQYF.

This chain connects TRBV24-1 to TRBJ2-1; tentative D call: TRBD1 (5 bases). CDR1 is KGHDR and CDR2 is SFDVKD in the germline V gene. The CDR3 is 15 amino acids. V lost 9 bases, J lost 2 bases, and 16 bases lay in between. CDR3 in DNA: TGTGCCACCTCAGGTATCCAGGACACCTACAATGAGCAGTTCTTC. Its protein product is CATSGIQDTYNEQFF.

V usage is TRBV19 and J usage is TRBJ1-1; no definite D call. CDR1 LNHDA and CDR2 SQIVND come from the germline V gene (reference sequence). This CDR3 spans 13 amino acids. Trimming cost V 2 bases and J 3 bases, with 7 bases left between them. CDR3 coding DNA: TGTGCCAGTAGTATATTCCAGGACACTGAAGCTTTCTTT. Translated, it gives CASSIFQDTEAFF.

This chain joins TRBV20-1 and TRBJ2-3; TRBD2 matches 10 bases. The CDR3 extends over 16 amino acids. The germline CDR1 and CDR2 sequences are DFQATT and SNEGSKA (reference sequence). V gave up 3 bases and J gave up 4 bases; unmatched junction bases: 10. The CDR3 is CSARAPLAGKSDTQYF. CDR3 DNA: TGCAGTGCTAGGGCCCCACTAGCGGGGAAATCAGATACGCAGTATTTT.

This sequence joins TRBV6-5 and TRBJ1-2, with D tentatively TRBD1 (6 bases). V was pared by 2 bases and J by 12 bases, with 19 bases between. The CDR3 extends over 14 amino acids. Germline V gene data show CDR1 as MNHEY and CDR2 as SVGAGI. The CDR3 loop is CASSYGGGQFENTF. The CDR3 bases are TGTGCCAGCAGTTACGGGGGGGGGCAGTTTGAGAACACCTTC.